One sample yielded the 32 T cell receptor beta chains listed below, sequenced in a study of T cell repertoires in cytomegalovirus infection. TCRdb reprocessed the reads with MiXCR, giving one entry per CDR3 protein. Of roughly 310,000 distinct CDR3 sequences detected, 25% to 35% appear once; the ten largest clones hold around 18%. Antigens for these TCRs are unknown. The starting material was cultured PBMCs, obtained from culture after CMV antigen stimulation. Receptors were obtained from a human donor in good health (CMV status not recorded). Some clones in this sample may be carry-over from other donors' samples.

The CDR3, as DNA: TGTGCCAGCAGCTTAGGAGGGCTTGGCAGGGGTTCCTACGAGCAGTACTTC. Its protein product is CASSLGGLGRGSYEQYF. The chain recombines TRBV11-2 with TRBJ2-7, with D possibly being TRBD1 (6 bases). CDR3 size: 17 residues. Germline-derived CDR1 and CDR2 are SGHAT and FQNNGV. Between the trimmed V and J ends, which lost 1 base and 1 base, there was a span of 17 bases.

This clonotype was detected a few times. The chain uses TRBV4-1 and TRBJ2-3; 7 bases agree with TRBD1. V was pared by 2 bases and J by 5 bases, with 4 bases of the junction left unmatched. CDR3 length: 14 residues. The germline V gene has CDR1 MGHRA and CDR2 YSYEKL. The CDR3, as DNA: TGCGCCAGCAGCCAAAAATACAGGGGAGATACGCAGTATTTT. Protein sequence: CASSQKYRGDTQYF.

On this clonotype itself: A read error may be the cause here, since a much bigger clone is one base away. The V gene is TRBV7-9, the J gene TRBJ2-5; 7 positions match TRBD1. In germline, CDR1 is SEHNR, CDR2 FQNEAQ (reference sequence). CDR3 size: 13 residues. The V segment lost 7 bases and the J segment 2 bases; nucleotides outside the gene matches: 4. CDR3 nucleotides: TGTGCCAGCAACCGACAGGGTCAAGAGACCCAGTACTTC. Its translation: CASNRQGQETQYF.

The chain joins TRBV20-1 to TRBJ1-1, with D hard to call. Germline CDR1 is DFQATT and CDR2 is SNEGSKA (reference sequence). V dropped 0 bases and J dropped 2 bases, with 10 bases sitting between them. This CDR3 spans 14 amino acids. CDR3 sequence (DNA): TGCAGTGCTAGAGATCCCCGGGGAAACACTGAAGCTTTCTTT. It encodes CSARDPRGNTEAFF.

The genes are TRBV6-5 and TRBJ2-7, with 7 nucleotides matching TRBD1. The V and J ends lost 6 bases and 5 bases, in that order; junction bases with no gene match: 4. Per the germline V gene, CDR1 is MNHEY and CDR2 is SVGAGI. CDR3 length equals 12 residues. CDR3 residues: CASSQDRDEQYF. The CDR3 coding sequence is TGTGCCAGCAGCCAAGACAGGGACGAGCAGTACTTC.

The chain carries TRBV28 and TRBJ1-2, with 7 bases lining up with TRBD1. The V gene's germline CDR1 is MDHEN and CDR2 SYDVKM. V dropped 5 bases and J dropped 4; count of bases not matched to a gene: 10. CDR3 length: 15 amino acids. The CDR3 DNA is TGTGCCAGCAGTGAGGGGACAGTTGGTATCTATGGCTACACCTTC. Translating it yields CASSEGTVGIYGYTF.

The V gene is TRBV18, the J gene TRBJ1-4; tentative D call: TRBD1 (5 bases). The V gene lost 4 bases and the J gene lost 0 bases, with 12 bases spanning the gap. CDR3 length: 16 amino acids. Germline values: CDR1 KGHSH, CDR2 LQKENI. DNA for the CDR3: TGTGCCAGCTCACTACAGGATATCGCAACTAATGAAAAACTGTTTTTT. It codes for CASSLQDIATNEKLFF.

This clonotype came up a few times. The chain carries TRBV7-2 and TRBJ1-4, with no clear D. Germline V gene data show CDR1 as SGHTA and CDR2 as FQGNSA. The CDR3 is 14 amino acids. Trimming stripped 1 base from V and 7 bases from J, with 10 bases between. In DNA form, the CDR3 reads TGTGCCAGCAGCTTAGGCGTACTGAGTGAAAAACTGTTTTTT. Protein: CASSLGVLSEKLFF.

The chain combines TRBV24-1 with TRBJ2-4; TRBD2 aligns across 8 bases. With V trimmed by 4 bases and J by 10 bases, 8 bases remained unmatched. Germline lookup yields CDR1 KGHDR and CDR2 SFDVKD. The CDR3 extends over 14 amino acids. The CDR3 region has the DNA TGTGCCACCAGTGACCCTGGACTAGCTCAAATTCAGTACTTC. Protein product: CATSDPGLAQIQYF.

Comment on this clonotype: Relative to the germline gene, one junction end is altered; a read error may explain this. The CDR3 nucleotides are TGTGCCACCTGTGATTCAGCTATACGCCCGGGAGGAAACACTGAAGCTTTCTTT. It codes for CATCDSAIRPGGNTEAFF. The chain is built from TRBV24-1 and TRBJ1-1; D unclear. There are 18 residues in the CDR3. In germline, CDR1 is KGHDR, CDR2 SFDVKD.

The chain uses TRBV5-1 and TRBJ2-3; tentative D call: TRBD1 (5 bases). The germline V and J ends were trimmed by 3 bases and 4 bases, with 9 bases remaining between them. This CDR3 has 13 amino acids. Germline lookup yields CDR1 SGHRS and CDR2 YFSETQ. This chain's CDR3 is CASSSTGPDTQYF. CDR3 nucleotide sequence: TGCGCCAGCAGCTCAACAGGACCAGATACGCAGTATTTT.

The chain carries TRBV7-2 and TRBJ1-2, with 8 bases that match TRBD1. V lost 4 bases, J lost 2 bases, and 6 bases stayed unmatched. Germline V lookup: CDR1 SGHTA, CDR2 FQGNSA. The CDR3 is made up of 15 amino acids. As DNA, the CDR3 is TGTGCCAGCAGCTCTCGCAGGACAGGGAACTATGGCTACACCTTC. This encodes CASSSRRTGNYGYTF.

The chain combines TRBV6-1 with TRBJ2-7, with no clear D. V dropped 6 bases and J dropped 2 bases, with 17 bases sitting between them. CDR3 length: 15 residues. Germline CDR1 reads MNHNS; CDR2 reads SASEGT. CDR3 bases: TGTGCCAGCAGGGCAGAGGCGGTCGGGCCCTACGAGCAGTACTTC. Translating gives CASRAEAVGPYEQYF.

The CDR3 DNA reads as TGCAGTGCTAGAGATCCCAGGGGAAGCTCCTACGAGCAGTACTTC. This gives the protein CSARDPRGSSYEQYF. The rearrangement joins TRBV20-1 to TRBJ2-7; possibly TRBD1 for D (6 bases). The CDR3 is 15 amino acids. V shed 0 bases and J shed 0 bases, with 12 bases lying between them. Germline V gene lookup returns CDR1 DFQATT and CDR2 SNEGSKA (reference sequence).

This clonotype appeared a few times. The gene calls are TRBV7-2 and TRBJ2-7; 7 positions match TRBD1. The CDR3 loop spans 15 amino acids. Trimming at V came to 4 bases and at J to 3 bases, leaving 9 bases not matched to a gene. Germline CDR1 and CDR2: SGHTA and FQGNSA. CDR3 loop: CASSSGQPHLYEQYF. CDR3 in DNA: TGTGCCAGCAGCTCGGGACAGCCTCACCTCTACGAGCAGTACTTC.

This clonotype came up many times. The chain recombines TRBV12-3 or TRBV12-4 with TRBJ1-1; D is unresolved. V gave up 3 bases and J gave up 0 bases, with 8 bases separating them. CDR3 length: 14 residues. Here the CDR3 reads CASSFMTLNTEAFF. The DNA of the CDR3 is TGTGCCAGCAGTTTCATGACCTTGAACACTGAAGCTTTCTTT.

This clonotype was seen only a few times. This rearrangement joins TRBV19 to TRBJ1-2; 9 positions match TRBD1. V was clipped by 4 bases and J by 2 bases; unmatched bases: 8. The CDR3 spans 16 residues. Germline V gene sequence: CDR1 LNHDA, CDR2 SQIVND (reference sequence). Here the CDR3 reads CASSSYGTGLNYGYTF. As DNA, the CDR3 is TGTGCCAGTAGTAGCTACGGGACAGGGTTGAACTATGGCTACACCTTC.

This clonotype was detected a few times. This rearrangement joins TRBV19 to TRBJ1-1; D is undetermined. Deletions cut 3 bases from V and 0 bases from J, with 8 bases between. CDR3 size: 14 residues. Germline V gene lookup returns CDR1 LNHDA and CDR2 SQIVND (reference sequence). In DNA form, the CDR3 reads TGTGCCAGTAGTATGACGGCGATGAACACTGAAGCTTTCTTT. It translates to CASSMTAMNTEAFF.

V is TRBV5-1 and J is TRBJ2-7; TRBD2 matches at 13 bases. Germline CDR1 and CDR2: SGHRS and YFSETQ. Unmatched junction bases numbered 4, after V lost 0 bases and J lost 7 bases. The CDR3 runs to 15 residues. The DNA for the CDR3 is TGCGCCAGCAGCTTGGCCGGACTAGCGGGAGTTGAGCAGTACTTC. It is translated as CASSLAGLAGVEQYF.

This clonotype occurred a few times. The CDR3 is CASSSSDYAPVFF. The CDR3 coding sequence is TGTGCCAGCAGCTCCTCGGACTACGCACCGGTGTTTTTT. This chain links TRBV5-5 with TRBJ1-4; no firm D call. CDR1 is SGHKS, CDR2 YYEKEE, per germline (reference sequence). The CDR3 covers 13 residues. Trimming took 3 bases from V and 15 from J, leaving 18 bases between them.

The chain couples TRBV30 to TRBJ1-3; D ambiguous. V lost 2 bases, J lost 0 bases, and 11 bases lay in between. Germline CDR1 GTSNPN, CDR2 SVGIG (reference sequence). The CDR3 runs to 15 residues. Written as DNA, the CDR3 is TGTGCCTGGAGTCTCGCCCGAAGCTCTGGAAACACCATATATTTT. Translated, it gives CAWSLARSSGNTIYF.

CDR3 protein: CSVGGGQETQYF. In DNA, the CDR3 is TGCAGCGTTGGCGGCGGGCAAGAGACCCAGTACTTC. V gene TRBV29-1 combines with J gene TRBJ2-5; possible D gene TRBD2, 5 bases. V gave up 4 bases and J gave up 2 bases, with 8 bases separating them. Germline V lookup: CDR1 SQVTM, CDR2 ANQGSEA. The CDR3 runs to 12 residues. Looking up the rest from reference TRBV29-1 and TRBJ2-5 gives the full variable domain: SAVISQKPSRDICQRGTSLTIQCQVDSQVTMMFWYRQQPGQSLTLIATANQGSEATYESGFVIDKFPISRPNLTFSTLTVSNMSPEDSSIYLCSVGGGQETQYFGPGTRLLVL.

This chain uses TRBV5-5 with TRBJ2-1; D tentatively fits TRBD1 or TRBD2 (5 bases each). The CDR3 contains 17 residues. Germline V gene data show CDR1 as SGHKS and CDR2 as YYEKEE (reference sequence). Trimming pared 3 bases from V and 0 bases from J, leaving 16 bases between. The CDR3 spells CASSSGGWGSSYNEQFF. The CDR3 DNA follows: TGTGCCAGCAGCTCCGGAGGTTGGGGGAGCTCCTACAATGAGCAGTTCTTC.

Only a few counts were recorded for this clonotype. The chain links TRBV5-1 to TRBJ2-5, with 9 bases that match TRBD1. V lost 4 bases, J lost 5 bases, and 9 bases stayed unmatched. The CDR3 spans 15 residues. Looked up from germline, CDR1 is SGHRS and CDR2 is YFSETQ. The CDR3 sequence is CASSLYWTGEETQYF. In DNA form, the CDR3 reads TGCGCCAGCAGCCTATATTGGACAGGGGAGGAGACCCAGTACTTC.

There are many counts of this clonotype. The V and J genes are TRBV7-3 and TRBJ1-1, with D possibly being TRBD1 (5 bases). V was clipped by 5 bases and J by 4 bases, with 20 bases between them. CDR1 and CDR2 from the germline V gene are SGHTA and FQGTGA. This CDR3 contains 16 residues. Here the CDR3 reads CASSAGTGGELTEAFF. The CDR3 DNA reads as TGTGCCAGCAGCGCCGGGACTGGAGGGGAGCTCACTGAAGCTTTCTTT.

This clonotype was detected a few times. The chain employs TRBV6-6 and TRBJ2-3, with a tentative D call TRBD2 (5 bases). Deletions cut 8 bases from V and 3 bases from J, with 18 bases between. The CDR3 runs to 15 residues. Germline V gene data show CDR1 as MNHNY and CDR2 as SVGAGI (reference sequence). CDR3 DNA: TGTGCCAGCTCGTTCGGGTCTAGCACTACAGATACGCAGTATTTT. It is translated as CASSFGSSTTDTQYF.

This chain uses TRBV12-3 or TRBV12-4 with TRBJ1-2, with unresolved D. The V and J ends lost 7 bases and 7 bases respectively, with 16 bases between them. The CDR3 extends over 13 amino acids. CDR3 protein: CASTARGRVGYTF. Here the CDR3 DNA reads TGTGCCAGCACCGCGCGAGGTCGAGTTGGCTACACCTTC.

This clonotype was seen only a few times. The V call is TRBV19, the J call TRBJ1-1; D might be TRBD1 (6 bases). V shed 5 bases and J shed 7 bases, with 11 bases lying between them. Germline CDR1 reads LNHDA; CDR2 reads SQIVND (reference sequence). The CDR3 covers 12 residues. CDR3 sequence (DNA): TGTGCCAGTAGTTACAGGGATAGTGAAGCTTTCTTT. Translation gives CASSYRDSEAFF.

This chain uses TRBV20-1 with TRBJ2-3, with D perhaps TRBD2 (6 bases). Germline assignment: CDR1 DFQATT and CDR2 SNEGSKA (reference sequence). This CDR3 is 15 amino acids long. V dropped 5 bases and J dropped 0 bases, with 15 bases sitting between them. CDR3 sequence reads: CSAGGAMISTDTQYF. The CDR3 DNA reads as TGCAGTGCTGGCGGGGCCATGATTAGCACAGATACGCAGTATTTT.

The chain recombines TRBV19 with TRBJ1-1; maybe TRBD1 (5 bases). V lost 2 bases and J lost 5, with 9 bases in between. This CDR3 spans 13 amino acids. CDR1 is LNHDA, CDR2 SQIVND, per germline (reference sequence). CDR3 loop: CASSILGRTEAFF. The CDR3 DNA reads as TGTGCCAGTAGTATACTGGGGCGGACTGAAGCTTTCTTT.

This clonotype was counted many times. The DNA of the CDR3 is TGTGCCAGCAGTGAAAGGAGACAGGGGGCTGGGGCCAACGTCCTGACTTTC. Protein sequence: CASSERRQGAGANVLTF. The chain employs TRBV6-1 and TRBJ2-6; 9 nucleotides agree with TRBD1. Germline V gene lookup returns CDR1 MNHNS and CDR2 SASEGT. V lost 2 bases to trimming and J lost 2 bases; unmatched junction nucleotides: 4. This CDR3 contains 17 residues.

The V call is TRBV6-1, the J call TRBJ1-6; TRBD1 is a possible D gene (6 bases). V lost 6 bases and J 0 bases, leaving 12 bases between the germline ends. The germline V gene has CDR1 MNHNS and CDR2 SASEGT. The CDR3 contains 16 residues. The CDR3 spells CASRTGLSSYNSPLHF. In nucleotides, the CDR3 is TGTGCCAGCAGGACAGGCTTGAGCTCCTATAATTCACCCCTCCACTTT.